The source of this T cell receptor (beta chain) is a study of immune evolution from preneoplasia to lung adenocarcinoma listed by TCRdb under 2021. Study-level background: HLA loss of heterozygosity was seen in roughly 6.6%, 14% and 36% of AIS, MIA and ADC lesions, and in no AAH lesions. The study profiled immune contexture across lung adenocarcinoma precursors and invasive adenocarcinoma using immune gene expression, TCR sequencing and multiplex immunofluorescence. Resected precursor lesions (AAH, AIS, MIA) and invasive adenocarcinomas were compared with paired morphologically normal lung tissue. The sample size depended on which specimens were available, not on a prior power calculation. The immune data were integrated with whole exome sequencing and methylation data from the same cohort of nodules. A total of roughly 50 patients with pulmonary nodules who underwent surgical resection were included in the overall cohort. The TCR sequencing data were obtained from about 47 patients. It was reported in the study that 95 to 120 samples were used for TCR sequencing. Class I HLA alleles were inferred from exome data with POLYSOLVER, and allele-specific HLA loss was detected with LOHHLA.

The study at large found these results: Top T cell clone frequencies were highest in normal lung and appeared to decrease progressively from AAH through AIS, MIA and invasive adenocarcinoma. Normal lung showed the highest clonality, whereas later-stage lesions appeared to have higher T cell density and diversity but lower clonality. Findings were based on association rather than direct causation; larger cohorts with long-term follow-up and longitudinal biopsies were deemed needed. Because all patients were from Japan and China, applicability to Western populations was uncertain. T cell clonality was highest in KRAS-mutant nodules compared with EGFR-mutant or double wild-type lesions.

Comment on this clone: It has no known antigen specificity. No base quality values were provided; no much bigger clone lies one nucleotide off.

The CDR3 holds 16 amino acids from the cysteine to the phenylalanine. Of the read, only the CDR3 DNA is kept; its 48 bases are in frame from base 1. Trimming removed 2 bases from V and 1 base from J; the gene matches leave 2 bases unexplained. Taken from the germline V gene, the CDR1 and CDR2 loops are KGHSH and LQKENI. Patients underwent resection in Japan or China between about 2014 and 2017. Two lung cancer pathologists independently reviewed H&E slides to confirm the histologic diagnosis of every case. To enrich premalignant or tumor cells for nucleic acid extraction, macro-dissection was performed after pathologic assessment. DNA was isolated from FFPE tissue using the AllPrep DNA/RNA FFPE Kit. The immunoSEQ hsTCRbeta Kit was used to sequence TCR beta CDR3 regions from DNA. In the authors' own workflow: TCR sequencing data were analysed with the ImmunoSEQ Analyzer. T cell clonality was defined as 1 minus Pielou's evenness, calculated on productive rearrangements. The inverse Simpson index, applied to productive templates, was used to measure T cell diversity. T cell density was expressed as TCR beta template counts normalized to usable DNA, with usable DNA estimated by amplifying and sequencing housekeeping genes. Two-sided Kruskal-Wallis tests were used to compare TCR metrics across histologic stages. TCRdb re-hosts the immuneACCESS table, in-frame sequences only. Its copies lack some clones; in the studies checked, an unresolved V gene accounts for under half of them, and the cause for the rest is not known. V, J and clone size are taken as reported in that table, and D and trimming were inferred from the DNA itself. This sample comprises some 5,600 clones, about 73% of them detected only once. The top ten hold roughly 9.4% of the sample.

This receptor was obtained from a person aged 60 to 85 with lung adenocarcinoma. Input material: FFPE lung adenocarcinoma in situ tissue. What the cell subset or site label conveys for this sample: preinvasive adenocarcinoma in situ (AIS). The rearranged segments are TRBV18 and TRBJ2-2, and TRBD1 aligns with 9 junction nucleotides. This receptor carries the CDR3 CASSPLGQGNTGELFF. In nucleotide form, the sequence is TGTGCCAGCTCACCATTGGGACAGGGGAACACCGGGGAGCTGTTTTTT.